Below, 3 T cell receptor beta chains from the same sample are listed, as sequenced in a study of cytomegalovirus exposure and HLA in healthy donors (TCRdb year 2017). The method behind the library was the immunoSEQ multiplex PCR assay. The multiplex PCR relied on a mix of 60 forward primers for TCR Vbeta segments and 13 reverse primers for TCR Jbeta segments. Held by TCRdb, this immuneACCESS table contains in-frame sequences only and omits some clones. Under half of the omission traces to an unresolved V gene where checked; the cause of the rest is unknown. The table for this sample lists over 200,000 clones; 82% of them were counted only once. 5% to 6.5% of the sample comes from the top ten. The material sequenced was PBMCs. The receptor source for this set is a woman aged 40 to 50 in good health and CMV-seropositive.

The V and J genes are TRBV7-2 and TRBJ2-6, with D perhaps matching TRBD2 (6 bases). The CDR3 consists of 16 residues. Trimming stripped 5 bases from V and 2 bases from J, with 13 bases between. From germline, CDR1 is SGHTA and CDR2 FQGNSA. CDR3 protein: CASSVQTRAGANVLTF. The CDR3 DNA follows: TGTGCCAGCAGCGTCCAGACTAGAGCTGGGGCCAACGTCCTGACTTTC.

The chain employs TRBV5-1 and TRBJ2-5; D is ambiguous. CDR1 is SGHRS, CDR2 YFSETQ, per germline. The CDR3 totals 14 residues. The V end was cut by 0 bases, the J end by 3 bases, with 9 bases between. The CDR3 region is CASSLGAGEETQYF. Written as DNA, the CDR3 is TGCGCCAGCAGCTTGGGGGCAGGCGAAGAGACCCAGTACTTC.

This chain connects TRBV7-2 to TRBJ2-3; TRBD2 is a possible D gene (5 bases). CDR1 SGHTA and CDR2 FQGNSA come from the germline V gene. The CDR3 covers 15 residues. Trimming stripped 7 bases from V and 0 bases from J, with 14 bases between. The CDR3: CASKRELSSTDTQYF. CDR3 nucleotide sequence: TGTGCCAGCAAGAGGGAGCTTTCTAGCACAGATACGCAGTATTTT.